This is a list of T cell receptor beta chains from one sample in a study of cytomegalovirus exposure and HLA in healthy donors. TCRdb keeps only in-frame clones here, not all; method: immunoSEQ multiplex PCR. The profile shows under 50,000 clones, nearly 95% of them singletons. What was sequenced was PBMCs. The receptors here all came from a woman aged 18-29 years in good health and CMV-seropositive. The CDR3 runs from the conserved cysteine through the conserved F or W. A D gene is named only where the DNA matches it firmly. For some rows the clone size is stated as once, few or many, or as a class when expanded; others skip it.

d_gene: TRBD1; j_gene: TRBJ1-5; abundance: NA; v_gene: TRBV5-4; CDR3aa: CASSSGQGDQPQHF; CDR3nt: TGTGCCAGCAGCTCCGGACAGGGTGATCAGCCCCAGCATTTT
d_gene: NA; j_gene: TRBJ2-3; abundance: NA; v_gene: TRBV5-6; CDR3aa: CASSLRRFTDTQYF; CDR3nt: TGTGCCAGCAGCTTGAGGCGGTTCACAGATACGCAGTATTTT
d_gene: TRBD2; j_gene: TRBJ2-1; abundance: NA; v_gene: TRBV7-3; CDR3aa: CASSPAEIAGYNEQFF; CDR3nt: TGTGCCAGCAGCCCAGCCGAGATAGCGGGGTACAATGAGCAGTTCTTC
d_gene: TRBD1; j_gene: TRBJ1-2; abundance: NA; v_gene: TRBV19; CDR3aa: CASTVLQGAVRDGYTF; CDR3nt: TGTGCCAGTACGGTACTGCAGGGGGCGGTACGCGATGGCTACACCTTC
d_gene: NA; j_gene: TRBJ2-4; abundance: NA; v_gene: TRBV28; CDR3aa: CASSGQVQGGTKNIQYF; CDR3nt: TGTGCCAGCAGTGGACAGGTGCAAGGGGGGACCAAAAACATTCAGTACTTC
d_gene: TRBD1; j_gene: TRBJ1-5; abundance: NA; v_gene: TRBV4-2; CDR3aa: CASSPTGTGNQPQHF; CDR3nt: TGTGCCAGCAGCCCAACCGGGACAGGCAATCAGCCCCAGCATTTT
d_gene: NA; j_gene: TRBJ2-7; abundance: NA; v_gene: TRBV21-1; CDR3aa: CASSTQTSGSFHEQYF; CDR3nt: TGTGCCAGCAGCACCCAGACTAGCGGGAGCTTTCACGAGCAGTACTTC
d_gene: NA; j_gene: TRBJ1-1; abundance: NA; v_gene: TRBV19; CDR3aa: CASSIPGRGAMTEAFF; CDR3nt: TGTGCCAGTAGTATTCCGGGGAGGGGGGCGATGACTGAAGCTTTCTTT
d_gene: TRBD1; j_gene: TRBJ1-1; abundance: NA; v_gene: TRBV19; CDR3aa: CASTITGVGTEAFF; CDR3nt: TGTGCCAGCACCATTACAGGGGTTGGGACTGAAGCTTTCTTT
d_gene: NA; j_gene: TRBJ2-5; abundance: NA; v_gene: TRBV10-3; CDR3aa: CAISEALETQYF; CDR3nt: TGTGCCATCAGTGAGGCGTTGGAGACCCAGTACTTC
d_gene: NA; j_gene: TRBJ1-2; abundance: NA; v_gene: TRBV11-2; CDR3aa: CASSPRTANYGYTF; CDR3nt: TGTGCCAGCAGCCCTCGGACAGCTAACTATGGCTACACCTTC
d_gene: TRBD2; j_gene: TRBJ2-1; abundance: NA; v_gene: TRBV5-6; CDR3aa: CASSLAGGRQFF; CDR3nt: TGTGCCAGCAGCTTGGCGGGAGGACGACAGTTCTTC
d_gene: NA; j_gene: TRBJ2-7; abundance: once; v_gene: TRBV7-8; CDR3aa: CASTPGRPNYEQYF; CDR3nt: TGTGCCAGCACCCCGGGTCGGCCCAACTACGAGCAGTACTTC
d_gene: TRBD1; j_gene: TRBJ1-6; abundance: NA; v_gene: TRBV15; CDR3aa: CATRTDRGSYNSPLHF; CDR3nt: TGTGCCACCAGGACGGACAGGGGCTCCTATAATTCACCCCTCCACTTT
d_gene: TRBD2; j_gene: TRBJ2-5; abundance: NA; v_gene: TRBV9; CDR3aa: CASSATPSGQETQYF; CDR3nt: TGTGCCAGCAGCGCCACACCTAGCGGCCAAGAGACCCAGTACTTC
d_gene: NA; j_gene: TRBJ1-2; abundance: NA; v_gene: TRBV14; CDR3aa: CASSPSSMIGYTF; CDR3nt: TGTGCCAGCAGCCCAAGTAGTATGATTGGCTACACCTTC
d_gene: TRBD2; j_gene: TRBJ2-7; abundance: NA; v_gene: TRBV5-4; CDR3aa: CASSAQLAGVDEQYF; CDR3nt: TGTGCCAGCAGCGCCCAACTAGCGGGAGTAGACGAGCAGTACTTC
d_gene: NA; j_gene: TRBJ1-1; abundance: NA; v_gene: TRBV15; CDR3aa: CATSTFKDSIEAFF; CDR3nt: TGTGCCACCAGCACATTCAAGGACAGTATTGAAGCTTTCTTT
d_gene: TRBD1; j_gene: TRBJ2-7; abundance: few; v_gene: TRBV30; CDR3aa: CAWIEGRHRGSYEQYF; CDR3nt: TGTGCCTGGATTGAAGGCCGGCACAGGGGATCCTACGAGCAGTACTTC
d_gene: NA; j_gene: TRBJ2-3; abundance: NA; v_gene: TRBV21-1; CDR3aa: CASRGMGGTDTQYF; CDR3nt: TGTGCCAGCAGGGGGATGGGAGGGACAGATACGCAGTATTTT
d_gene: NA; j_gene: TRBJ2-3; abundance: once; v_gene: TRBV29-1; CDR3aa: CSVGGILAPIRTDTQYF; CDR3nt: TGCAGCGTTGGAGGGATCCTAGCGCCCATACGCACAGATACGCAGTATTTT
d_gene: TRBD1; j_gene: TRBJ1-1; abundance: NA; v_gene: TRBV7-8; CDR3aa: CASSSRDRGGYTEAFF; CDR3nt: TGTGCCAGCAGCTCCCGGGACAGGGGAGGATACACTGAAGCTTTCTTT
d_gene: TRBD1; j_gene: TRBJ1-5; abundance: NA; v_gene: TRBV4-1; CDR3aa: CASSQQSRTGDGSNQPQHF; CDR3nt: TGCGCCAGCAGCCAACAGAGTAGGACAGGGGACGGCAGCAATCAGCCCCAGCATTTT
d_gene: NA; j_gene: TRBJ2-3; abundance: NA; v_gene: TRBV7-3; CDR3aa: CASSFPGTDTQYF; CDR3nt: TGTGCCAGCAGCTTCCCTGGCACAGATACGCAGTATTTT
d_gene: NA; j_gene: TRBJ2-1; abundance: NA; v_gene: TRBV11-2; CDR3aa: CASSGGRGAYYNEQFF; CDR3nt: TGTGCCAGCAGCGGGGGTCGGGGGGCTTACTACAATGAGCAGTTCTTC
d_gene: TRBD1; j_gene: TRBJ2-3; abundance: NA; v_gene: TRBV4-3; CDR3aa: CASSQDSDRVSRTQYF; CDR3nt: TGCGCCAGCAGCCAAGATAGCGACAGGGTCTCACGTACGCAGTATTTT
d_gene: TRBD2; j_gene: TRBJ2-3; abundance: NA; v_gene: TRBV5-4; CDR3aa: CASSLLASGNGDTQYF; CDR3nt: TGTGCCAGCAGCTTGTTAGCTAGCGGGAATGGAGATACGCAGTATTTT
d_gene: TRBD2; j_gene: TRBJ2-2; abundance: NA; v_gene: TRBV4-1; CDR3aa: CASSPRAGYANTGELFF; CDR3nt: TGCGCCAGCAGCCCCAGAGCGGGGTACGCGAACACCGGGGAGCTGTTTTTT
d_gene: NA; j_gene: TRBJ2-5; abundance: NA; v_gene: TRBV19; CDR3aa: CASSGRGGETQYF; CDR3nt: TGTGCCAGTAGTGGCAGGGGAGGGGAGACCCAGTACTTC
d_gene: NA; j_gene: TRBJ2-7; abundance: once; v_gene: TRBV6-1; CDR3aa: CASKLGAPYEQYF; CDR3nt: TGTGCCAGCAAGTTAGGAGCCCCCTACGAGCAGTACTTC
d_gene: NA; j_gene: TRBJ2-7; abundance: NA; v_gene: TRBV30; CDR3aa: CAWSVTRITYEQYF; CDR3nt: TGTGCCTGGAGTGTGACTCGGATCACCTACGAGCAGTACTTC
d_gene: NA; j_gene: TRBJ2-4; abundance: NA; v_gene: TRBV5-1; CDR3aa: CASSWVLRVAKNIQYF; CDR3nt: TGCGCCAGCAGCTGGGTACTACGGGTTGCCAAAAACATTCAGTACTTC
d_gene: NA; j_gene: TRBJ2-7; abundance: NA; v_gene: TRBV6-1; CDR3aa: CASSDLEEVYEQYF; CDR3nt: TGTGCCAGCAGTGATCTAGAGGAGGTTTACGAGCAGTACTTC
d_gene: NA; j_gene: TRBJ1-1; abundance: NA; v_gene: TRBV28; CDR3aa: CASSQATRNTEAFF; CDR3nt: TGTGCCAGCAGTCAGGCGACCCGGAACACTGAAGCTTTCTTT
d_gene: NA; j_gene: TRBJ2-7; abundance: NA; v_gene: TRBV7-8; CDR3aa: CASSWRGTTAYEQYF; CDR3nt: TGTGCCAGCAGCTGGCGTGGGACAACCGCCTACGAGCAGTACTTC
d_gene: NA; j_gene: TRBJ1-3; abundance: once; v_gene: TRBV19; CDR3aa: CASTLKSSSGNTIYF; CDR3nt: TGTGCCAGTACCCTGAAATCGAGCTCTGGAAACACCATATATTTT
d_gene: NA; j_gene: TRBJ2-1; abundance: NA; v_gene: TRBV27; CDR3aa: CASSFNNEQFF; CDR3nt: TGTGCCAGCAGTTTTAACAATGAGCAGTTCTTC
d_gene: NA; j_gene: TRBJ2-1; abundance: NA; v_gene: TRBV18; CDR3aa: CASSPPDTDYNEQFF; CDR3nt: TGTGCCAGCTCACCACCGGATACAGATTACAATGAGCAGTTCTTC
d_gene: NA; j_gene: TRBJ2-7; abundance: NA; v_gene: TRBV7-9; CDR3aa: CASSSLRTTTYEQYF; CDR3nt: TGTGCCAGCAGCTCACTTCGGACAACCACCTACGAGCAGTACTTC
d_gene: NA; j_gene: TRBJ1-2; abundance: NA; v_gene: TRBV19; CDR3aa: CASSYRFYYGYTF; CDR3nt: TGTGCCAGTAGTTACAGATTCTACTATGGCTACACCTTC
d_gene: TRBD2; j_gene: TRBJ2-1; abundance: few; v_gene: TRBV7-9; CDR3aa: CASSFLAGGGMDEQFF; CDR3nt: TGTGCCAGCAGCTTCTTAGCGGGAGGGGGTATGGATGAGCAGTTCTTC
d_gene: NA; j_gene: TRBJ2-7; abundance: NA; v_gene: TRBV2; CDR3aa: CASGRTYEQYF; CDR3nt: TGTGCCAGCGGCAGAACCTACGAGCAGTACTTC
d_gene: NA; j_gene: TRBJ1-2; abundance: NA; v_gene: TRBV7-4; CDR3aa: CASSEVTARKTYGYTF; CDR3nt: TGTGCCAGCAGCGAGGTGACAGCTCGAAAGACCTATGGCTACACCTTC
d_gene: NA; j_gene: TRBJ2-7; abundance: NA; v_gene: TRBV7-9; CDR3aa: CASSISLRFYEQYF; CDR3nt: TGTGCCAGCAGCATAAGCCTACGCTTCTACGAGCAGTACTTC
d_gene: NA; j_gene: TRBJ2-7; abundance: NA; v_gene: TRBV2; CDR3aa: CASRRQGGRYEQYF; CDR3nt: TGTGCCAGCAGGCGACAGGGAGGTCGCTACGAGCAGTACTTC
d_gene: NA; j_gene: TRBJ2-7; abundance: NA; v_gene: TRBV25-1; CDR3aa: CASSRQSYEQYF; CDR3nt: TGTGCCAGCAGCCGACAGTCCTACGAGCAGTACTTC
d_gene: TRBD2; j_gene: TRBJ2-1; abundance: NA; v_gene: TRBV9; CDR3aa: CASSDRGLVNYNEQFF; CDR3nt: TGTGCCAGCAGCGACCGTGGACTAGTGAACTACAATGAGCAGTTCTTC
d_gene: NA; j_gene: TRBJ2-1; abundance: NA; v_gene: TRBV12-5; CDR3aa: CASGLVRGGYNEQFF; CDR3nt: TGTGCTAGTGGTTTGGTACGGGGTGGCTACAATGAGCAGTTCTTC
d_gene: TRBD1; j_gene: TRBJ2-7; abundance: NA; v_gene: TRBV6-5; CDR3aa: CASSYRGTGVIYEQYF; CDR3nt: TGTGCCAGCAGTTATCGCGGGACAGGGGTTATCTACGAGCAGTACTTC
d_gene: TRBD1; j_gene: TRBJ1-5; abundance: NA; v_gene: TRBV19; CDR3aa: CASSDRARGNQPQHF; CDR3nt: TGTGCCAGTAGTGACAGGGCACGGGGCAATCAGCCCCAGCATTTT
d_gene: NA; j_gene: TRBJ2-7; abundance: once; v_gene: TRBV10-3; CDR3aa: CAITERETYEQYF; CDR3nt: TGTGCCATCACTGAACGGGAGACCTACGAGCAGTACTTC
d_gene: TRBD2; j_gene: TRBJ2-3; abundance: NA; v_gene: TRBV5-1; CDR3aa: CASSLLAGGADTQYF; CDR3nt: TGCGCCAGCAGCTTGCTTGCGGGAGGAGCAGATACGCAGTATTTT
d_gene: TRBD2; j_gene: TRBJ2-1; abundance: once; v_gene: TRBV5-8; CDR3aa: CASSPNLTSGSSYNEQFF; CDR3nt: TGTGCCAGCAGCCCCAACCTGACTAGCGGGAGTTCCTACAATGAGCAGTTCTTC
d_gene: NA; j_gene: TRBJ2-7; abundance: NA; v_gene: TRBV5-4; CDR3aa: CASRSETGLGYEQYF; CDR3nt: TGTGCCAGCAGGTCGGAGACCGGTCTGGGCTACGAGCAGTACTTC
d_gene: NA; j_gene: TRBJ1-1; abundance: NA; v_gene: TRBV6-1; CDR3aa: CASREVDTEAFF; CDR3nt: TGTGCCAGCAGGGAGGTTGACACTGAAGCTTTCTTT
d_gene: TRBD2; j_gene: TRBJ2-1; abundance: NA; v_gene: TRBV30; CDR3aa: CAWSSRRGDEQFF; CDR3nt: TGTGCCTGGAGCTCCCGGCGGGGGGATGAGCAGTTCTTC
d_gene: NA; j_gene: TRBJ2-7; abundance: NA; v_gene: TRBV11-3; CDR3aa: CASSLSPAYEQYF; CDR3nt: TGTGCCAGCAGCTTATCTCCAGCCTACGAGCAGTACTTC
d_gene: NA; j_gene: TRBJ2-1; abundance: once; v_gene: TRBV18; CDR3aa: CASSPRDGSFYNEQFF; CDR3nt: TGTGCCAGCTCACCACGTGACGGGAGTTTTTACAATGAGCAGTTCTTC